The rows below give T cell receptor beta chains drawn from one sample of a study of T-cell reconstitution after alpha-beta-depleted transplantation in children. TCRdb ran MiXCR on the PCR reads and lists one entry per CDR3 protein. The data contain approximately 400,000 distinct CDR3 sequences, approximately 11% of them singletons. This specimen consisted of PBMCs from the stem cell graft donor, obtained from the stem cell graft. The receptors derive from a human donor who donated a stem cell graft to a child with acute myeloid leukemia. CDR3s include the opening cysteine and the closing phenylalanine or tryptophan. Each record gives: CDR3 protein, CDR3 DNA, clone size, J gene, V gene, D gene. The D gene is left open where the match is weak. Size tells how often a clone was seen (once, few, many) or the class of an expanded clone, and some rows leave it out.

CDR3aa: CASSFEGAMELFF
CDR3nt: TGTGCCAGCAGTTTTGAGGGGGCGATGGAGCTGTTTTTT
abundance: .
j_gene: TRBJ2-2
v_gene: TRBV27
d_gene: TRBD1

CDR3aa: CASSNRGLGQETQYF
CDR3nt: TGTGCCAGCAGCAACCGGGGGCTAGGGCAAGAGACCCAGTACTTC
abundance: .
j_gene: TRBJ2-5
v_gene: TRBV7-2
d_gene: .

CDR3aa: CASSHRGVKNSQYF
CDR3nt: TGTGCCAGCAGTCACAGGGGAGTCAAAAACAGTCAGTACTTC
abundance: .
j_gene: TRBJ2-4
v_gene: TRBV7-9
d_gene: TRBD1

CDR3aa: CSAPQGLATFGEQFF
CDR3nt: TGCAGTGCGCCCCAGGGACTAGCGACCTTTGGTGAGCAGTTCTTC
abundance: .
j_gene: TRBJ2-1
v_gene: TRBV20-1
d_gene: TRBD2

CDR3aa: CACQDPFNEKLFF
CDR3nt: TGTGCCTGCCAGGACCCCTTTAATGAAAAACTGTTTTTT
abundance: .
j_gene: TRBJ1-4
v_gene: TRBV30
d_gene: .

CDR3aa: CAISEGRLPPYEQFF
CDR3nt: TGTGCCATCAGTGAAGGCCGATTACCTCCATATGAGCAGTTCTTC
abundance: .
j_gene: TRBJ2-1
v_gene: TRBV10-3
d_gene: .

CDR3aa: CSARRGRDNEKLFF
CDR3nt: TGCAGTGCTAGAAGGGGACGGGATAATGAAAAACTGTTTTTT
abundance: .
j_gene: TRBJ1-4
v_gene: TRBV20-1
d_gene: .

CDR3aa: CASSPPRDGANSPLHF
CDR3nt: TGTGCCAGCAGCCCGCCGAGGGACGGGGCTAATTCACCCCTCCACTTT
abundance: .
j_gene: TRBJ1-6
v_gene: TRBV5-6
d_gene: .

CDR3aa: CSATHLSGASTDTQYF
CDR3nt: TGCAGTGCTACACACCTTAGCGGGGCTAGCACAGATACGCAGTATTTT
abundance: few
j_gene: TRBJ2-3
v_gene: TRBV20-1
d_gene: TRBD2

CDR3aa: CASSYSNTDTQYF
CDR3nt: TGCGCCAGCAGCTATTCCAACACAGATACGCAGTATTTT
abundance: .
j_gene: TRBJ2-3
v_gene: TRBV5-1
d_gene: .

CDR3aa: CASSLGGTGRTDTQYF
CDR3nt: TGTGCCAGCAGCTTGGGGGGGACAGGGCGCACAGATACGCAGTATTTT
abundance: .
j_gene: TRBJ2-3
v_gene: TRBV5-5
d_gene: TRBD1

CDR3aa: CAWSIGNQETQYF
CDR3nt: TGTGCCTGGAGTATTGGCAACCAAGAGACCCAGTACTTC
abundance: few
j_gene: TRBJ2-5
v_gene: TRBV30
d_gene: .

CDR3aa: CASSQRTSSYNEQFF
CDR3nt: TGTGCCAGCAGCCAAAGGACTAGCTCCTACAATGAGCAGTTCTTC
abundance: .
j_gene: TRBJ2-1
v_gene: TRBV3-1
d_gene: TRBD2

CDR3aa: CASSLGGFYSYEQYF
CDR3nt: TGTGCCAGCAGCTTAGGGGGGTTTTACTCCTACGAGCAGTACTTC
abundance: .
j_gene: TRBJ2-7
v_gene: TRBV7-9
d_gene: .

CDR3aa: CAISGSNTDTQYF
CDR3nt: TGTGCCATCTCGGGGTCCAACACAGATACGCAGTATTTT
abundance: .
j_gene: TRBJ2-3
v_gene: TRBV10-3
d_gene: .

CDR3aa: CASSQIFAGELFF
CDR3nt: TGTGCCAGCAGCCAAATCTTTGCCGGGGAGCTGTTTTTT
abundance: .
j_gene: TRBJ2-2
v_gene: TRBV7-9
d_gene: .

CDR3aa: CASSGISGTQYF
CDR3nt: TGTGCCAGCAGCGGGATTAGCGGAACGCAGTATTTT
abundance: few
j_gene: TRBJ2-3
v_gene: TRBV7-2
d_gene: .

CDR3aa: CASSRGWTGGEGIQYF
CDR3nt: TGTGCCAGCAGCCGAGGGTGGACAGGGGGCGAGGGCATTCAGTACTTC
abundance: many
j_gene: TRBJ2-4
v_gene: TRBV7-2
d_gene: TRBD1

CDR3aa: CATSRDLGSNRPNEQFF
CDR3nt: TGTGCCACCAGCAGAGATCTTGGGAGTAACCGGCCCAATGAGCAGTTCTTC
abundance: .
j_gene: TRBJ2-1
v_gene: TRBV15
d_gene: .

CDR3aa: CASSLEGGSHEQFF
CDR3nt: TGTGCCAGCAGCTTAGAGGGGGGCAGTCATGAGCAGTTCTTC
abundance: many
j_gene: TRBJ2-1
v_gene: TRBV11-2
d_gene: .

CDR3aa: CAWSVGGDSGNTIYF
CDR3nt: TGTGCCTGGAGTGTCGGAGGGGACTCTGGAAACACCATATATTTT
abundance: .
j_gene: TRBJ1-3
v_gene: TRBV30
d_gene: .

CDR3aa: CASSRDRGLYGYTF
CDR3nt: TGTGCCAGCAGCCGGGACAGGGGGCTCTATGGCTACACCTTC
abundance: .
j_gene: TRBJ1-2
v_gene: TRBV3-1
d_gene: TRBD1

CDR3aa: CASSDRLASGGVNTGELFF
CDR3nt: TGTGCCAGCAGCGACCGACTTGCTAGCGGGGGAGTGAACACCGGGGAGCTGTTTTTT
abundance: .
j_gene: TRBJ2-2
v_gene: TRBV9
d_gene: TRBD2

CDR3aa: CASSILAGPDTGELFF
CDR3nt: TGCGCCAGCAGCATCCTAGCGGGGCCCGACACCGGGGAGCTGTTTTTT
abundance: .
j_gene: TRBJ2-2
v_gene: TRBV5-1
d_gene: TRBD2

CDR3aa: CASSLPSGAPYEQYF
CDR3nt: TGTGCCAGCAGCTTACCTAGCGGAGCCCCCTACGAGCAGTACTTC
abundance: .
j_gene: TRBJ2-7
v_gene: TRBV7-3
d_gene: TRBD2

CDR3aa: CSARDGFASLADTQYF
CDR3nt: TGCAGTGCTAGAGATGGGTTCGCTAGCTTGGCAGATACGCAGTATTTT
abundance: .
j_gene: TRBJ2-3
v_gene: TRBV20-1
d_gene: .

CDR3aa: CATGHPNTEAFF
CDR3nt: TGTGCCACGGGACACCCAAACACTGAAGCTTTCTTT
abundance: .
j_gene: TRBJ1-1
v_gene: TRBV6-5
d_gene: .

CDR3aa: CASSPTGLGEAFF
CDR3nt: TGTGCCAGTAGTCCGACAGGGTTAGGAGAAGCTTTCTTT
abundance: .
j_gene: TRBJ1-1
v_gene: TRBV19
d_gene: TRBD1

CDR3aa: CASSEALSDNEQFF
CDR3nt: TGTGCCAGCAGTGAAGCACTATCGGACAATGAGCAGTTCTTC
abundance: few
j_gene: TRBJ2-1
v_gene: TRBV6-1
d_gene: .

CDR3aa: CASSFLRTRNTEAFF
CDR3nt: TGTGCCAGCAGTTTCCTCCGGACACGGAACACTGAAGCTTTCTTT
abundance: few
j_gene: TRBJ1-1
v_gene: TRBV6-5
d_gene: .

CDR3aa: CASSQVSAQETQYF
CDR3nt: TGTGCCAGCAGCCAAGTTTCAGCCCAAGAGACCCAGTACTTC
abundance: .
j_gene: TRBJ2-5
v_gene: TRBV4-2
d_gene: .

CDR3aa: CASSEETTGSNEQFF
CDR3nt: TGTGCCAGCAGTGAAGAGACGACAGGGAGTAATGAGCAGTTCTTC
abundance: many
j_gene: TRBJ2-1
v_gene: TRBV2
d_gene: TRBD1

CDR3aa: CASSLESGGTNEQFF
CDR3nt: TGTGCTAGCAGCTTAGAGTCGGGAGGGACGAATGAGCAGTTCTTC
abundance: .
j_gene: TRBJ2-1
v_gene: TRBV7-7
d_gene: TRBD2

CDR3aa: CASSQDRHTKNIQYF
CDR3nt: TGTGCCAGCAGCCAGGATCGACACACCAAAAACATTCAGTACTTC
abundance: few
j_gene: TRBJ2-4
v_gene: TRBV3-1
d_gene: .

CDR3aa: CSVETGASYEQYF
CDR3nt: TGCAGTGTGGAAACAGGGGCTAGCTACGAGCAGTACTTC
abundance: few
j_gene: TRBJ2-7
v_gene: TRBV20-1
d_gene: TRBD1

CDR3aa: CSARIDRGPTYEQYF
CDR3nt: TGCAGTGCTAGAATAGACAGGGGGCCTACCTACGAGCAGTACTTC
abundance: .
j_gene: TRBJ2-7
v_gene: TRBV20-1
d_gene: TRBD1

CDR3aa: CSVEEGEVDETQYF
CDR3nt: TGCAGCGTTGAGGAGGGAGAGGTTGACGAGACCCAGTACTTC
abundance: many
j_gene: TRBJ2-5
v_gene: TRBV29-1
d_gene: .

CDR3aa: CASSVRVSDTQYF
CDR3nt: TGTGCCAGCAGTGTAAGGGTTTCAGATACGCAGTATTTT
abundance: few
j_gene: TRBJ2-3
v_gene: TRBV12-3/TRBV12-4
d_gene: .

CDR3aa: CAARQLGADTQYF
CDR3nt: TGTGCCGCCAGACAGTTAGGGGCAGATACGCAGTATTTT
abundance: .
j_gene: TRBJ2-3
v_gene: TRBV6-1
d_gene: .

CDR3aa: CASSYKDRGVGYEQFF
CDR3nt: TGTGCCAGCAGTTACAAGGACAGGGGAGTCGGTTATGAGCAGTTCTTC
abundance: .
j_gene: TRBJ2-1
v_gene: TRBV6-5
d_gene: TRBD1

CDR3aa: CASSAGLADYNEQFF
CDR3nt: TGTGCCAGCAGCGCAGGACTAGCGGACTACAATGAGCAGTTCTTC
abundance: many
j_gene: TRBJ2-1
v_gene: TRBV9
d_gene: TRBD2

CDR3aa: CASSLAFEDTDTQYF
CDR3nt: TGTGCCAGCAGCTTAGCTTTTGAGGATACAGATACGCAGTATTTT
abundance: .
j_gene: TRBJ2-3
v_gene: TRBV7-2
d_gene: .

CDR3aa: CASSTAGQGPIGTGELFF
CDR3nt: TGTGCCAGCAGCACAGCGGGACAGGGTCCGATTGGAACCGGGGAGCTGTTTTTT
abundance: .
j_gene: TRBJ2-2
v_gene: TRBV12-3/TRBV12-4
d_gene: TRBD1

CDR3aa: CASSLVPGTTDTQYF
CDR3nt: TGTGCCAGCAGCTTAGTCCCAGGGACTACAGATACGCAGTATTTT
abundance: .
j_gene: TRBJ2-3
v_gene: TRBV7-8
d_gene: .

CDR3aa: CASSWHGQGIPGELFF
CDR3nt: TGTGCCAGCAGCTGGCACGGACAGGGTATTCCCGGGGAGCTGTTTTTT
abundance: .
j_gene: TRBJ2-2
v_gene: TRBV5-5
d_gene: TRBD1

CDR3aa: CASSIDRDRAHQETQYF
CDR3nt: TGTGCCAGTAGTATAGATCGAGACAGGGCCCATCAAGAGACCCAGTACTTC
abundance: .
j_gene: TRBJ2-5
v_gene: TRBV19
d_gene: TRBD1

CDR3aa: CSAVLAGGPDTQYF
CDR3nt: TGCAGTGCCGTGCTGGCGGGGGGCCCAGATACGCAGTATTTT
abundance: .
j_gene: TRBJ2-3
v_gene: TRBV20-1
d_gene: TRBD2

CDR3aa: CSAAAGYTGELFF
CDR3nt: TGCAGTGCGGCAGCGGGATACACCGGGGAGCTGTTTTTT
abundance: .
j_gene: TRBJ2-2
v_gene: TRBV20-1
d_gene: TRBD2

CDR3aa: CASRPPNENEQFF
CDR3nt: TGTGCCAGCCGCCCGCCAAACGAAAATGAGCAGTTCTTC
abundance: few
j_gene: TRBJ2-1
v_gene: TRBV7-9
d_gene: .

CDR3aa: CATSREQGSNQPQHF
CDR3nt: TGTGCCACCAGCAGAGAACAGGGAAGCAATCAGCCCCAGCATTTT
abundance: few
j_gene: TRBJ1-5
v_gene: TRBV15
d_gene: .

CDR3aa: CASMFSYEQYF
CDR3nt: TGTGCCAGCATGTTTTCGTACGAGCAGTACTTC
abundance: many
j_gene: TRBJ2-7
v_gene: TRBV6-2/TRBV6-3
d_gene: .